The 30 T cell receptor beta chains presented below share a single source sample, sequenced in a study of regulatory T cells in long-lasting Graves disease. Described time point: persistent/refractory GD, antithyroid drugs over 5 years with positive TRAb. After RNA was extracted from PBMCs, the TCR library was made from it. HTBI primers from iRepertoire and Arm-PCR of CDR3 regions yielded the TCR beta libraries. TCRdb re-called the multiplex PCR reads through MiXCR, storing one row per CDR3 protein. The sample holds about 660,000 distinct CDR3 sequences, about 32% seen once. Sequenced here: peripheral blood mononuclear cells (PBMCs), sampled when the disease was refractory, from a patient treated with antithyroid drugs. Receptors originate from a female donor with Graves disease.

This clonotype has a count of ten or more. This rearrangement joins TRBV6-1 to TRBJ1-2, with a possible D match to TRBD1 (5 bases). Germline V CDR1 and CDR2: MNHNS, SASEGT. Trimming stripped 7 bases from V and 5 bases from J, with 14 bases between. CDR3 size: 13 residues. The CDR3 loop reads CASIGQGWYGYTF. The CDR3 nucleotides read TGTGCCAGCATTGGCCAGGGCTGGTATGGCTACACCTTC.

CDR3 in amino acids: CASSSRERRWGYTF. CDR3 DNA sequence: TGTGCCAGCAGCTCAAGGGAACGAAGGTGGGGCTACACCTTC. The V gene is TRBV7-2, the J gene TRBJ1-2; D gene uncertain. Germline values: CDR1 SGHTA, CDR2 FQGNSA. The CDR3 extends over 14 amino acids. Deletions cut 4 bases from V and 8 bases from J, with 17 bases between.

The V call is TRBV9, the J call TRBJ1-2, with unresolved D. Germline assignment: CDR1 SGDLS and CDR2 YYNGEE. V gave up 3 bases and J gave up 4 bases, with 7 bases separating them. The CDR3 consists of 12 residues. The CDR3 coding sequence is TGTGCCAGCAGCGCCAGTCTCTATGGCTACACCTTC. This sequence encodes CASSASLYGYTF.

The rearrangement uses TRBV20-1 and TRBJ1-1; D uncertain. The V and J ends lost 3 bases and 1 base respectively, with 9 bases between them. CDR1 is DFQATT, CDR2 SNEGSKA, per germline (reference sequence). The CDR3 is 13 residues long. DNA for the CDR3: TGCAGTGCTAGCTATGGGGAGAACACTGAAGCTTTCTTT. Translation: CSASYGENTEAFF.

The V gene is TRBV6-1, the J gene TRBJ2-1, with TRBD1 identical over 7 bases. Trimming took 6 bases from V and 0 from J; bases not matched to a gene: 5. Looked up from germline, CDR1 is MNHNS and CDR2 is SASEGT. The CDR3 extends over 15 amino acids. The CDR3 DNA reads as TGTGCCAGCAGATCACCAGGGGGCTCCTACAATGAGCAGTTCTTC. This gives the protein CASRSPGGSYNEQFF.

The chain employs TRBV19 and TRBJ1-2; 8 bases are shared with TRBD1. The V and J ends lost 4 bases and 6 bases, in that order; junction bases with no gene match: 7. This CDR3 region has 14 residues. Per the germline V gene, CDR1 is LNHDA and CDR2 is SQIVND (reference sequence). CDR3 nucleotide sequence: TGTGCCAGTAGTACACCGGGACAGGCGGATGGCTACACCTTC. This encodes CASSTPGQADGYTF.

This clonotype turned up a few times. CDR3 bases: TGTGCCAGCAGGGAGGGACAGCTACAAGAGACCCAGTACTTC. This gives the protein CASREGQLQETQYF. V is TRBV2 and J is TRBJ2-5; weak D call: TRBD1 (7 bases). Germline CDR1 is SNHLY and CDR2 is FYNNEI. CDR3 length: 14 amino acids. V was trimmed by 6 bases and J by 2 bases, leaving 13 bases between them.

This clonotype has more than one count but fewer than ten. The rearrangement uses TRBV6-1 and TRBJ1-4; D might be TRBD1 (6 bases). The V gene lost 5 bases and the J gene lost 7 bases, with 23 bases spanning the gap. The CDR3 is 17 amino acids. Germline V CDR1 and CDR2: MNHNS, SASEGT. CDR3 bases: TGTGCCAGCAGTCCGATAAAAAACAGGGCAGGAGTTGAAAAACTGTTTTTT. Amino acids: CASSPIKNRAGVEKLFF.

This clonotype was seen repeatedly, ten times or more. V gene TRBV12-3 or TRBV12-4 combines with J gene TRBJ1-5; the D is unclear. V shed 3 bases and J shed 5 bases, with 11 bases lying between them. The CDR3 extends over 14 amino acids. This CDR3 is CASSLELPHQPQHF. CDR3 coding DNA: TGTGCCAGCAGTTTGGAGTTGCCTCATCAGCCCCAGCATTTT.

The chain employs TRBV3-1 and TRBJ2-2; the match to TRBD1 covers 8 bases. In germline, CDR1 is LGHDT, CDR2 YNNKEL (reference sequence). Trimming removed 1 base from V and 3 bases from J; junction bases left unmatched: 4. The CDR3 sequence is 16 residues long. In nucleotides, the CDR3 is TGTGCCAGCAGCCAAGTTCGACAGGGGTACACCGGGGAGCTGTTTTTT. Translated, it gives CASSQVRQGYTGELFF.

This clonotype was counted only a few times. The rearrangement joins TRBV19 to TRBJ2-4; 9 bases match TRBD1. Unmatched junction bases numbered 4, after V lost 4 bases and J lost 0 bases. The CDR3 extends over 16 amino acids. Looked up from germline, CDR1 is LNHDA and CDR2 is SQIVND (reference sequence). In DNA form, the CDR3 reads TGTGCCAGTAGTACCCGGGACAGGGTAGCCAAAAACATTCAGTACTTC. Protein: CASSTRDRVAKNIQYF.

As to this clonotype: A read error may be the cause here, since a much bigger clone is one base away. The chain is built from TRBV28 and TRBJ1-2; 10 bases line up with TRBD1. With V trimmed by 3 bases and J by 8 bases, 6 bases remained unmatched. The CDR3 is 14 residues long. Germline V gene data show CDR1 as MDHEN and CDR2 as SYDVKM. The CDR3 loop reads CASSFPGQGGGYTF. Here the CDR3 DNA reads TGTGCCAGCAGTTTTCCCGGACAGGGGGGGGGCTACACCTTC.

The rearrangement links TRBV7-9 to TRBJ2-7, with D possibly matching TRBD1 (6 bases). The CDR3 runs to 13 residues. Germline-derived CDR1 and CDR2 are SEHNR and FQNEAQ (reference sequence). Trimming pared 11 bases from V and 0 bases from J, leaving 14 bases between. The CDR3 region is CAHSQDSSYEQYF. CDR3 coding DNA: TGTGCCCACAGCCAGGACAGCTCCTACGAGCAGTACTTC.

This clonotype has more than one count but fewer than ten. The chain is built from TRBV28 and TRBJ1-5; D unclear. The CDR3 length is 15 residues. Germline V gives CDR1 MDHEN, CDR2 SYDVKM. Trimming left V 7 bases short and J 4 bases short, with 17 bases between. The CDR3 DNA reads TGTGCCAGCAATATCCCTCTTGGCAGTAATCAGCCCCAGCATTTT. As protein: CASNIPLGSNQPQHF.

V usage is TRBV20-1 and J usage is TRBJ2-5; D gene uncertain. In germline, CDR1 is DFQATT, CDR2 SNEGSKA (reference sequence). This CDR3 comprises 12 residues. Trimming removed 5 bases at V and 3 bases at J, with 10 bases between. The CDR3 nucleotides are TGCAGTGCTCCCTGGGTGGAAGAGACCCAGTACTTC. Protein product: CSAPWVEETQYF.

The chain is built from TRBV7-9 and TRBJ2-7; D is uncertain. This CDR3 region has 14 residues. V was trimmed by 4 bases and J by 3 bases, leaving 13 bases between them. CDR1 and CDR2 from the germline V gene are SEHNR and FQNEAQ (reference sequence). Written as DNA, the CDR3 is TGTGCCAGCAGCTCCGGGTGGAGCCTCTACGAGCAGTACTTC. Protein sequence: CASSSGWSLYEQYF.

This clonotype has more than one count but fewer than ten. V gene TRBV27 combines with J gene TRBJ1-1, with D perhaps matching TRBD1 (6 bases). Trimming pared 10 bases from V and 8 bases from J, leaving 14 bases between. Germline CDR1 and CDR2: MNHEY and SMNVEV (reference sequence). The CDR3 runs to 11 residues. This chain's CDR3 is CAIRGGREAFF. The CDR3 DNA reads as TGTGCCATCAGAGGGGGGAGAGAAGCTTTCTTT.

The rearrangement uses TRBV18 and TRBJ1-1, with a weak D call TRBD1 (6 bases). The V gene's germline CDR1 is KGHSH and CDR2 LQKENI. Trimming removed 6 bases at V and 4 bases at J, with 15 bases between. The CDR3 consists of 14 residues. CDR3 nucleotide sequence: TGTGCCAGCTCTCCAAAACAGGGCGTCACTGAAGCTTTCTTT. It is translated as CASSPKQGVTEAFF. The whole variable domain, filled in from reference TRBV18 and TRBJ1-1, reads NAGVMQNPRHLVRRRGQEARLRCSPMKGHSHVYWYRQLPEEGLKFMVYLQKENIIDESGMPKERFSAEFPKEGPSILRIQQVVRGDSAAYFCASSPKQGVTEAFFGQGTRLTVV.

This clonotype occurred a few times. CDR3 bases: TGTGCCTGGAGTGAAGACAGGATGAACACTGAAGCTTTCTTT. Residues: CAWSEDRMNTEAFF. This chain joins TRBV30 and TRBJ1-1; possible D gene TRBD1, 6 bases. The CDR3 contains 14 residues. Germline-derived CDR1 and CDR2 are GTSNPN and SVGIG (reference sequence). Between the trimmed V and J ends, which lost 1 base and 0 bases, there was a span of 9 bases.

This rearrangement joins TRBV6-2 or TRBV6-3 to TRBJ1-2; D unresolved. The length of the CDR3 is 16 residues. Germline V lookup: CDR1 MNHEY, CDR2 SVGEGT. The V end lost 0 bases, the J end lost 4 bases, and 15 bases lay between the germline ends. The CDR3 loop reads CASSYSTSTVPYGYTF. CDR3 bases: TGTGCCAGCAGTTACTCGACGTCTACGGTCCCCTATGGCTACACCTTC.

The genes are TRBV11-1 and TRBJ1-1; the match to TRBD1 covers 7 bases. This CDR3 is 15 amino acids long. V trimming: 1 base; J trimming: 3 bases; junction bases outside the gene matches: 5. The germline V gene encodes CDR1 SGHAT and CDR2 FQDESV (reference sequence). The CDR3: CASSLGRGGHTEAFF. In DNA form, the CDR3 reads TGTGCCAGCAGCTTAGGTCGAGGGGGCCACACTGAAGCTTTCTTT.

This chain links TRBV29-1 with TRBJ2-7; 12 positions agree with TRBD2. Germline values: CDR1 SQVTM, CDR2 ANQGSEA. This CDR3 region has 12 residues. The CDR3 coding sequence is TGCAGTTCGACTAGCGGGAGCGACGAGCAGTACTTC. As protein: CSSTSGSDEQYF.

This clonotype was seen a handful of times. This rearrangement joins TRBV6-1 to TRBJ1-5; perhaps TRBD1 as D (5 bases). There are 15 residues in the CDR3. Germline V gives CDR1 MNHNS, CDR2 SASEGT. Trimming shortened V by 6 bases and J by 7 bases, and 19 bases separated the two germline ends. Here the CDR3 DNA reads TGTGCCAGCAGCCCAACCAGGGTCGTAGGGCAGCCCCAGCATTTT. It codes for CASSPTRVVGQPQHF.

This clonotype was counted a few times. The rearrangement links TRBV29-1 to TRBJ1-5; maybe TRBD1 (5 bases). This CDR3 is 13 amino acids long. Trimming shortened V by 3 bases and J by 9 bases, and 15 bases separated the two germline ends. CDR1 SQVTM and CDR2 ANQGSEA come from the germline V gene. This CDR3 reads CSVDGGGTGPQHF. CDR3 DNA sequence: TGCAGCGTTGATGGTGGGGGGACGGGGCCCCAGCATTTT. Combining the CDR3 with reference TRBV29-1 and TRBJ1-5 gives the whole variable domain SAVISQKPSRDICQRGTSLTIQCQVDSQVTMMFWYRQQPGQSLTLIATANQGSEATYESGFVIDKFPISRPNLTFSTLTVSNMSPEDSSIYLCSVDGGGTGPQHFGDGTRLSIL.

This clonotype was observed a few times. J is TRBJ2-7 and V is TRBV9; D is undetermined. Germline CDR1 reads SGDLS; CDR2 reads YYNGEE. Trimming stripped 4 bases from V and 0 bases from J, with 11 bases between. The CDR3 is made up of 14 amino acids. The CDR3 loop reads CASSPLGYSYEQYF. The CDR3 DNA sequence: TGTGCCAGCAGCCCTCTAGGATACTCCTACGAGCAGTACTTC.

The chain has TRBV6-1 and TRBJ1-2; 12 bases fit TRBD1. V trimming: 8 bases; J trimming: 6 bases; junction bases outside the gene matches: 4. Per the germline V gene, CDR1 is MNHNS and CDR2 is SASEGT. CDR3 length equals 13 residues. CDR3 region: CASLRDRGHGYTF. The CDR3 coding sequence is TGTGCCAGCCTCCGGGACAGGGGGCATGGCTACACCTTC.

CDR3 protein: CASFSPRGPNEQYF. CDR3 bases: TGTGCCAGCTTTTCGCCCCGGGGTCCCAACGAGCAGTACTTC. J is TRBJ2-7 and V is TRBV6-1, with a tentative D call TRBD2 (5 bases). This CDR3 comprises 14 residues. Germline assignment: CDR1 MNHNS and CDR2 SASEGT. V was shortened by 8 bases and J by 5 bases, with 19 bases between the two germline ends.

This clonotype turned up a few times. CDR3 amino acids: CASSYSGVGGLRGQYF. CDR3 in DNA: TGTGCCAGCAGTTATTCCGGCGTGGGAGGTTTGCGGGGCCAGTACTTC. V gene TRBV6-2 or TRBV6-3 combines with J gene TRBJ2-5, with D perhaps matching TRBD2 (6 bases). Per the germline V gene, CDR1 is MNHEY and CDR2 is SVGEGT. CDR3 size: 16 residues. The V end was cut by 3 bases, the J end by 10 bases, with 24 bases between.

The rearrangement links TRBV6-5 to TRBJ2-5; TRBD1 agrees at 8 bases. J was trimmed by 5 bases and V by 4 bases; bases with no gene match: 9. The CDR3 spans 15 residues. Germline values: CDR1 MNHEY, CDR2 SVGAGI. CDR3 protein: CASSSTGTGVETQYF. The DNA for the CDR3 is TGTGCCAGCAGTTCAACGGGGACAGGCGTCGAGACCCAGTACTTC.

A few counts support this clonotype. The chain links TRBV10-3 to TRBJ2-7; D gene unclear. The CDR3 is made up of 13 amino acids. CDR1 and CDR2 from the germline V gene are ENHRY and SYGVKD. Trimming pared 4 bases from V and 3 bases from J, leaving 10 bases between. DNA for the CDR3: TGTGCCATCAGTGTTGACCCCGGCTACGAGCAGTACTTC. Its protein is CAISVDPGYEQYF.